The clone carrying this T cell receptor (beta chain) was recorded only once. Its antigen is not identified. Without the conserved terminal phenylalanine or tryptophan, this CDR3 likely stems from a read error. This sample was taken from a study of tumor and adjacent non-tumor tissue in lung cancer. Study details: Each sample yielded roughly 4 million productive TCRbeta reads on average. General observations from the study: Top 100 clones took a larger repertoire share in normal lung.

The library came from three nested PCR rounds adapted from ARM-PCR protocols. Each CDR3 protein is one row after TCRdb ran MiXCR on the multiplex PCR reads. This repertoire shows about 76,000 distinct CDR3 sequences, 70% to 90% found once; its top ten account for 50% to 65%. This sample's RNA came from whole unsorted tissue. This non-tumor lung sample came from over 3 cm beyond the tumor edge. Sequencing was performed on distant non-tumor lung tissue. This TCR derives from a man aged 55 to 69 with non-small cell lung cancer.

DNA of the CDR3: TGTGCCAGGAGCTTTACCGGCGAAGAGACCCAGTACCTC. This encodes CARSFTGEETQYL. The V call is TRBV11-3, the J call TRBJ2-5; D remains unclear. The V gene's germline CDR1 is SGHNT and CDR2 YENEEA. The CDR3 runs to 13 residues.